What follows are 24 T cell receptor beta chains derived from one specimen sequenced in a study of post-analysis software for immune sequencing data. General study findings and limits: In patients, five or six TRBV segments were more frequent than in controls, with TRBV5-6, TRBV5-1 and TRBV20-1 among them.

These receptors have no identified antigens. cDNA libraries of TCR beta carried unique molecular identifiers. One entry per CDR3 protein results from TCRdb running MiXCR on the PCR reads. This sample has 750,000 to 900,000 distinct CDR3 sequences, with 40% to 55% found just once. The sample was blood. The source is a girl between 10 and 17 years old with multiple sclerosis.

The chain has TRBV7-8 and TRBJ1-1, with a tentative D call TRBD1 (6 bases). The ends were cut back, 5 bases at V and 1 base at J, with 14 bases in the middle. Germline V lookup: CDR1 SGHVS, CDR2 FQNEAQ. The CDR3 has 15 residues. This CDR3 reads CASSDPGGPNTEAFF. The CDR3 region has the DNA TGTGCCAGCAGCGACCCCGGGGGGCCGAACACTGAAGCTTTCTTT.

The chain joins TRBV12-3 or TRBV12-4 to TRBJ2-5; D gene unclear. V lost 6 bases and J lost 1, with 12 bases in between. This CDR3 has 14 residues. The CDR3 is CASRLQQAQETQYF. The CDR3 region has the DNA TGTGCCAGCAGGTTACAGCAAGCCCAAGAGACCCAGTACTTC.

This clonotype was detected a few times. The rearrangement joins TRBV7-3 to TRBJ2-3; D ambiguous. The CDR3 is made up of 13 amino acids. Germline V gene sequence: CDR1 SGHTA, CDR2 FQGTGA. Trimming pared 6 bases from V and 1 base from J, leaving 8 bases between. The CDR3, as DNA: TGTGCCAGCAGAGAAAGCGGCACAGATACGCAGTATTTT. It translates to CASRESGTDTQYF.

In this sample, this clonotype turned up a few times. The rearrangement joins TRBV10-1 to TRBJ1-1; tentatively, D is TRBD1 (6 bases). Germline V gene sequence: CDR1 WNHNN, CDR2 SYGVQD (reference sequence). V was clipped by 8 bases and J by 6 bases, with 19 bases between them. The CDR3 sequence is 14 residues long. In nucleotides, the CDR3 is TGCGCCAGCTCCAGGGACACGAGAGGGGCTGAAGCTTTCTTT. Amino acid sequence: CASSRDTRGAEAFF.

The chain recombines TRBV11-1 with TRBJ2-1; 12 nucleotides line up with TRBD2. Germline V gene sequence: CDR1 SGHAT, CDR2 FQDESV (reference sequence). The V and J ends lost 4 bases and 5 bases, in that order; junction bases with no gene match: 6. The CDR3 extends over 16 amino acids. CDR3 DNA sequence: TGTGCCAGCAGCTCTCTAGCGGGAGGGAGCAACAATGAGCAGTTCTTC. Protein sequence: CASSSLAGGSNNEQFF.

This chain links TRBV20-1 with TRBJ2-5; 12 bases are a match to TRBD1. Germline V gene lookup returns CDR1 DFQATT and CDR2 SNEGSKA (reference sequence). This CDR3 contains 16 residues. The junction had 7 bases not matched to a gene; V was cut back by 0 bases and J by 5 bases. The CDR3 DNA sequence: TGCAGTGCTAGAGATCGGGGACAGGGGGCTAGGGAGACCCAGTACTTC. It specifies CSARDRGQGARETQYF.

In DNA form, the CDR3 reads TGTGCCAGCAGCTTAGCGGACTTGGCGGGCTCTTCTTACGAGCAGTACTTC. Protein: CASSLADLAGSSYEQYF. This chain links TRBV11-1 with TRBJ2-7, with D maybe TRBD2 (5 bases). The length of the CDR3 is 17 residues. V was cut by 0 bases and J by 4 bases, with 19 bases left in between. CDR1 is SGHAT and CDR2 is FQDESV in the germline V gene (reference sequence).

The chain recombines TRBV3-1 with TRBJ2-7; D uncertain. The germline V and J ends were trimmed by 2 bases and 6 bases, with 8 bases remaining between them. Germline V gives CDR1 LGHDT, CDR2 YNNKEL (reference sequence). The CDR3 totals 12 residues. CDR3 region: CASSQFDGEQYF. The CDR3 DNA reads as TGTGCCAGCAGCCAATTCGATGGCGAGCAGTACTTC.

V gene TRBV28 combines with J gene TRBJ2-1, with 10 bases identical to TRBD2. J gave up 8 bases and V 3 bases, and 7 bases lay outside the gene matches. The germline V gene has CDR1 MDHEN and CDR2 SYDVKM. CDR3 length: 15 amino acids. The CDR3: CASSLSGRANDEQFF. The DNA for the CDR3 is TGTGCCAGCAGTTTGAGCGGGAGGGCCAACGATGAGCAGTTCTTC.

This chain connects TRBV28 to TRBJ2-7; D possibly corresponds to TRBD1 (6 bases). V was pared by 6 bases and J by 5 bases, with 17 bases between. The CDR3 has 14 residues. Germline V gives CDR1 MDHEN, CDR2 SYDVKM. The CDR3 reads CASSLTNRAHEQYF. Here the CDR3 DNA reads TGTGCCAGCAGCCTCACCAACAGGGCCCACGAGCAGTACTTC.

V usage is TRBV6-5 and J usage is TRBJ1-2, with unresolved D. Trimming left V 6 bases short and J 5 bases short, with 13 bases between. CDR3 length: 13 residues. From germline, CDR1 is MNHEY and CDR2 SVGAGI. Here the CDR3 DNA reads TGTGCCAGCAGCCCCTATCAAAAGTATGGCTACACCTTC. Translating it yields CASSPYQKYGYTF.

This clonotype is a singleton in its sample. V gene TRBV5-6 combines with J gene TRBJ2-5; TRBD2 matches at 11 bases. The germline gives CDR1 SGHDT, CDR2 YYEEEE. This CDR3 is 15 amino acids long. J lost 5 bases, V lost 4 bases, and 7 bases had no gene match. The CDR3 here is CASSATSGSAETQYF. In DNA form, the CDR3 reads TGTGCCAGCAGCGCTACTAGCGGGAGCGCCGAGACCCAGTACTTC.

The V and J genes are TRBV2 and TRBJ2-1; 7 bases are shared with TRBD2. V lost 0 bases and J lost 4; bases outside the gene matches: 3. Germline assignment: CDR1 SNHLY and CDR2 FYNNEI. The CDR3 is 15 amino acids. The chain's CDR3 is CASSEAGREYNEQFF. The CDR3 nucleotides read TGTGCCAGCAGTGAAGCAGGGCGGGAGTACAATGAGCAGTTCTTC.

The chain joins TRBV5-1 to TRBJ1-4; 7 bases are a match to TRBD1. V trimming: 4 bases; J trimming: 4 bases; junction bases outside the gene matches: 4. The CDR3 runs 14 residues. The germline CDR1 and CDR2 sequences are SGHRS and YFSETQ. The CDR3 loop is CASSVDRSNEKLFF. The CDR3 coding sequence is TGCGCCAGCAGCGTGGACAGGAGTAATGAAAAACTGTTTTTT.

The genes are TRBV7-2 and TRBJ2-1, with a tentative D call TRBD2 (6 bases). Trimming removed 3 bases at V and 9 bases at J, with 12 bases between. CDR1 and CDR2 from the germline V gene are SGHTA and FQGNSA. This CDR3 is built from 13 residues. DNA of the CDR3: TGTGCCAGCAGCTTTAGACTAGGAGGTGAGCAGTTCTTC. Translating it yields CASSFRLGGEQFF. The complete variable domain, with remaining parts taken from reference TRBV7-2 and TRBJ2-1, reads GAGVSQSPSNKVTEKGKDVELRCDPISGHTALYWYRQSLGQGLEFLIYFQGNSAPDKSGLPSDRFSAERTGGSVSTLTIQRTQQEDSAVYLCASSFRLGGEQFFGPGTRLTVL.

The chain uses TRBV30 and TRBJ2-6; D is undetermined. CDR1 is GTSNPN and CDR2 is SVGIG in the germline V gene (reference sequence). This CDR3 is built from 13 residues. V was clipped by 3 bases and J by 4 bases, with 7 bases between them. The CDR3 DNA follows: TGTGCCTGGAGGGTAGGCGGGGCCAACGTCCTGACTTTC. Its translation: CAWRVGGANVLTF.

Concerning this clonotype: One end of the junction does not line up with germline, which may come from a read error. V and J are TRBV7-2 and TRBJ2-5; the match to TRBD2 covers 10 bases. CDR3 length: 15 residues. CDR1 and CDR2 from the germline V gene are SGHTA and FQGNSA. The CDR3 nucleotides are TGTGCCAGCAGCGTTCGGCTAGCGGGAGCAGAGGCCCAGTACTTC. It codes for CASSVRLAGAEAQYF. The whole variable domain, filled in from reference TRBV7-2 and TRBJ2-5, reads GAGVSQSPSNKVTEKGKDVELRCDPISGHTALYWYRQSLGQGLEFLIYFQGNSAPDKSGLPSDRFSAERTGGSVSTLTIQRTQQEDSAVYLCASSVRLAGAEAQYFGPGTRLLVL.

The V gene is TRBV29-1, the J gene TRBJ2-3; TRBD1 agrees at 9 bases. V shed 5 bases and J 5 bases; nucleotides not matched to a gene: 2. The CDR3 length is 12 residues. Germline assignment: CDR1 SQVTM and CDR2 ANQGSEA. CDR3 DNA sequence: TGCAGCGTTAGGACAGGGGTAGATACGCAGTATTTT. Amino acids: CSVRTGVDTQYF.

This clonotype was seen a few times. The chain joins TRBV29-1 to TRBJ2-1; D is possibly TRBD2 (5 bases). V lost 8 bases and J lost 9, with 14 bases in between. The germline CDR1 and CDR2 sequences are SQVTM and ANQGSEA. CDR3 length equals 11 residues. CDR3 nucleotide sequence: TGCAGCACCTCTAGGGCGGGTGAGCAGTTCTTC. Translation gives CSTSRAGEQFF.

V usage is TRBV4-2 and J usage is TRBJ2-7; TRBD2 matches at 9 bases. The CDR3 is made up of 16 amino acids. CDR1 and CDR2 from the germline V gene are LGHNA and YNFKEQ. The V and J ends lost 0 bases and 1 base, in that order; junction bases with no gene match: 4. CDR3 in DNA: TGTGCCAGCAGCCAAGAGATAGCGGGAGAATCCTACGAGCAGTACTTC. It specifies CASSQEIAGESYEQYF.

V is TRBV28 and J is TRBJ2-1; 13 nucleotides align to TRBD2. The CDR3 covers 16 residues. Trimming removed 6 bases from V and 4 bases from J; junction bases left unmatched: 6. CDR1 is MDHEN and CDR2 is SYDVKM in the germline V gene. Here the CDR3 DNA reads TGTGCCAGCAGATCGCAGGGACTAGCGGGGTACAATGAGCAGTTCTTC. Amino acids: CASRSQGLAGYNEQFF.

The V and J genes are TRBV4-2 and TRBJ1-5; TRBD1 aligns across 7 bases. The CDR3 covers 15 residues. V was clipped by 0 bases and J by 8 bases; unmatched bases: 7. Germline V gene sequence: CDR1 LGHNA, CDR2 YNFKEQ. CDR3 in DNA: TGTGCCAGCAGCCAAGAGCCAGGGGGGTGGGAGCCCCAGCATTTT. Translated, it gives CASSQEPGGWEPQHF.

The rearrangement joins TRBV6-5 to TRBJ1-5, with D perhaps TRBD1 (5 bases). The V end was cut by 7 bases, the J end by 1 base, with 14 bases between. This CDR3 is built from 15 residues. Germline V gives CDR1 MNHEY, CDR2 SVGAGI. CDR3 DNA sequence: TGTGCCAGCAAAAGTGGGGGATTAAGCAATCAGCCCCAGCATTTT. This sequence encodes CASKSGGLSNQPQHF.

J is TRBJ1-1 and V is TRBV28, with D maybe TRBD1 (5 bases). Germline-derived CDR1 and CDR2 are MDHEN and SYDVKM. V was cut by 2 bases and J by 3 bases, with 16 bases left in between. This CDR3 comprises 16 residues. CDR3 amino acids: CASSLEGRERDTEAFF. CDR3 DNA sequence: TGTGCCAGCAGTTTAGAAGGCAGGGAAAGGGACACTGAAGCTTTCTTT.